These 20 T cell receptor beta chains were all obtained from the same sample, sequenced in a study of blood T cell repertoires in COVID-19. Using immunoSEQ multiplex PCR, the repertoire was profiled, and TCRdb retains in-frame clones only, with some absent. The sample lists about 120,000 clones; 85% to 90% were seen once. The specimen was peripheral blood. These receptors all come from a man aged 55-75 years with acute or convalescent COVID-19.

The table lists this clone with a count of one. The chain uses TRBV27 and TRBJ1-5; possibly TRBD1 for D (5 bases). CDR3 length equals 14 residues. Per the germline V gene, CDR1 is MNHEY and CDR2 is SMNVEV (reference sequence). V lost 5 bases and J 1 base, leaving 9 bases between the germline ends. The CDR3 loop is CASSPNRSNQPQHF. In DNA, the CDR3 is TGTGCCAGCAGTCCCAACAGGAGCAATCAGCCCCAGCATTTT.

The chain joins TRBV28 to TRBJ2-5; tentative D call: TRBD2 (6 bases). Germline V gene data show CDR1 as MDHEN and CDR2 as SYDVKM. The CDR3 is 13 residues long. The V and J ends lost 6 bases and 5 bases respectively, with 13 bases between them. The CDR3 nucleotides read TGTGCCAGCAGACCGACTAGATTGGAGACCCAGTACTTC. Encoded protein: CASRPTRLETQYF.

The rearrangement links TRBV6-5 to TRBJ1-4, with D perhaps matching TRBD1 (5 bases). Trimming took off 7 bases at V and 5 bases at J, with 11 bases between the two ends. Per the germline V gene, CDR1 is MNHEY and CDR2 is SVGAGI. The CDR3 is 13 residues long. CDR3 DNA sequence: TGTGCCAGCACCCGCGGGGGGAATGAAAAACTGTTTTTT. It translates to CASTRGGNEKLFF.

J is TRBJ1-2 and V is TRBV29-1; tentatively, D is TRBD1 (6 bases). Germline-derived CDR1 and CDR2 are SQVTM and ANQGSEA. This CDR3 has 14 amino acids. The V end lost 6 bases, the J end lost 6 bases, and 20 bases lay between the germline ends. The CDR3 sequence is CSVRRGGLGDGYTF. The CDR3 DNA reads TGCAGCGTACGGCGTGGGGGCCTAGGGGATGGCTACACCTTC.

The chain employs TRBV4-3 and TRBJ2-7, with D tentatively TRBD2 (6 bases). The CDR3 length is 16 residues. Trimming took 1 base from V and 3 from J, leaving 16 bases between them. The germline V gene encodes CDR1 LGHNA and CDR2 YSLEER. The DNA of the CDR3 is TGCGCCAGCAGCCAAGCGGGTAGCGGATCGATCTACGAGCAGTACTTC. This sequence encodes CASSQAGSGSIYEQYF.

The V and J genes are TRBV7-2 and TRBJ2-3; 9 positions match TRBD2. The V gene's germline CDR1 is SGHTA and CDR2 FQGNSA. Trimming cost V 1 base and J 6 bases; bases outside gene matches: 14. There are 18 residues in the CDR3. The DNA for the CDR3 is TGTGCCAGCAGCTTAGTTCGGGGAGCGGGAGGCTCCGTCGATACGCAGTATTTT. It is translated as CASSLVRGAGGSVDTQYF.

The rearrangement links TRBV28 to TRBJ2-3; 7 nucleotides align to TRBD2. Germline loops: CDR1 MDHEN, CDR2 SYDVKM. There are 14 residues in the CDR3. Unmatched junction bases numbered 10, after V lost 10 bases and J lost 3 bases. DNA for the CDR3: TGTGCCATCTCGGGGAGGGTGAGAACAGATACGCAGTATTTT. It encodes CAISGRVRTDTQYF.

The V and J genes are TRBV24-1 and TRBJ2-2; D gene ambiguous. This CDR3 comprises 15 residues. Per germline, CDR1 KGHDR and CDR2 SFDVKD. The V end lost 9 bases, the J end lost 4 bases, and 17 bases lay between the germline ends. CDR3 DNA sequence: TGTGCCACCGGAAGCGACGCGCCACGCACCGGGGAGCTGTTTTTT. It translates to CATGSDAPRTGELFF.

The chain carries TRBV5-1 and TRBJ2-2; 13 nucleotides match TRBD2. Trimming took 4 bases from V and 4 from J; bases not matched to a gene: 4. CDR3 length equals 16 residues. CDR1 and CDR2 from the germline V gene are SGHRS and YFSETQ. The CDR3 loop reads CASSLGTSGTTGELFF. The CDR3 DNA is TGCGCCAGCAGCCTGGGGACTAGCGGGACCACCGGGGAGCTGTTTTTT.

The chain recombines TRBV9 with TRBJ2-1; 7 bases are a match to TRBD2. Trimming took 3 bases from V and 4 from J; bases not matched to a gene: 10. This CDR3 spans 16 amino acids. Looked up from germline, CDR1 is SGDLS and CDR2 is YYNGEE. The CDR3 sequence: CASSGPSGGSYNEQFF. CDR3 sequence (DNA): TGTGCCAGCAGCGGGCCTAGCGGCGGATCTTACAATGAGCAGTTCTTC.

The chain links TRBV5-6 to TRBJ1-1, with TRBD1 matching 8 bases. The CDR3 length is 14 residues. The germline V gene has CDR1 SGHDT and CDR2 YYEEEE. V lost 5 bases and J lost 1; bases outside the gene matches: 4. The CDR3 nucleotides read TGTGCCAGCAGAAGACAGGGGAGGAACACTGAAGCTTTCTTT. It translates to CASRRQGRNTEAFF.

The rearrangement links TRBV6-5 to TRBJ1-4; D ambiguous. The V end was cut by 0 bases, the J end by 0 bases, with 5 bases between. CDR1 is MNHEY, CDR2 SVGAGI, per germline. This CDR3 has 15 amino acids. The chain's CDR3 is CASSYSAATNEKLFF. The CDR3, as DNA: TGTGCCAGCAGTTACTCGGCAGCAACTAATGAAAAACTGTTTTTT.

The chain recombines TRBV11-1 with TRBJ2-3; 13 bases match TRBD2. Trimming removed 5 bases from V and 7 bases from J; junction bases left unmatched: 9. Germline CDR1 and CDR2: SGHAT and FQDESV (reference sequence). CDR3 size: 16 residues. The chain's CDR3 is CASSPGLAGAPHTQYF. Written as DNA, the CDR3 is TGTGCCAGCAGCCCCGGACTAGCGGGAGCACCGCATACGCAGTATTTT.

The chain carries TRBV19 and TRBJ2-2, with 9 bases aligning to TRBD2. V lost 8 bases to trimming and J lost 7 bases; unmatched junction nucleotides: 11. Germline V gives CDR1 LNHDA, CDR2 SQIVND (reference sequence). The CDR3 has 15 residues. The CDR3 nucleotides are TGTGCCAGTGTAAGGGCGGGAGGGCCGATCGGGGAGCTGTTTTTT. As protein: CASVRAGGPIGELFF.

J is TRBJ2-7 and V is TRBV19; D is perhaps TRBD2 (6 bases). The CDR3 runs to 11 residues. Deletions cut 8 bases from V and 5 bases from J, with 10 bases between. Germline V gives CDR1 LNHDA, CDR2 SQIVND (reference sequence). The CDR3 is CASSGSDEQYF. The CDR3 bases are TGTGCCAGTTCCGGGAGCGACGAGCAGTACTTC.

The chain couples TRBV6-5 to TRBJ2-5; TRBD2 might be the D (6 bases). The germline V and J ends were trimmed by 0 bases and 1 base, with 9 bases remaining between them. The CDR3 extends over 15 amino acids. Germline loops: CDR1 MNHEY, CDR2 SVGAGI. CDR3 bases: TGTGCCAGCAGTTACTCTCAGGGACTCCAAGAGACCCAGTACTTC. Translation gives CASSYSQGLQETQYF.

The chain recombines TRBV28 with TRBJ2-4; 9 bases align to TRBD1. Germline CDR1 is MDHEN and CDR2 is SYDVKM. The CDR3 loop spans 17 amino acids. V was clipped by 5 bases and J by 0 bases; unmatched bases: 8. Written as DNA, the CDR3 is TGTGCCAGCAGTCCGCGGACAGGGGTAGGAGCCAAAAACATTCAGTACTTC. The encoded protein is CASSPRTGVGAKNIQYF.

The J gene is TRBJ2-2, the V gene TRBV11-3, with 9 bases identical to TRBD1. This CDR3 contains 16 residues. V lost 7 bases and J lost 6; bases outside the gene matches: 12. Germline V gene lookup returns CDR1 SGHNT and CDR2 YENEEA. The CDR3 DNA reads as TGTGCCAGCACCCTAGGGGGGACAGGGTCCCCCGGGGAGCTGTTTTTT. This sequence encodes CASTLGGTGSPGELFF.

The rearrangement uses TRBV5-4 and TRBJ2-1; tentative D call: TRBD1 (5 bases). CDR3 length: 13 residues. Deletions cut 4 bases from V and 5 bases from J, with 10 bases between. Germline CDR1 reads SGHNT; CDR2 reads YYREEE (reference sequence). CDR3 sequence (DNA): TGTGCCAGCAGCCGTCGGACAAACAATGAGCAGTTCTTC. Translated: CASSRRTNNEQFF.

This sequence joins TRBV6-5 and TRBJ2-5, with D possibly being TRBD1 (5 bases). V gave up 5 bases and J gave up 5 bases, with 18 bases separating them. The CDR3 sequence is 15 residues long. Looked up from germline, CDR1 is MNHEY and CDR2 is SVGAGI. CDR3: CASSNPIDSRETQYF. The CDR3 DNA is TGTGCCAGCAGTAACCCTATCGACAGTCGGGAGACCCAGTACTTC.